These 22 T cell receptor beta chains originate from one sample sequenced in a study of beta chain features in type 1 diabetes. Whole-study findings and limits: Shorter TCRB CDR3s, moderately but significantly so, marked every one of the four CD4+ subsets in Type 1 diabetes patients.

Investigators reverse transcribed all isolated RNA, so they sequenced expressed TCRB transcripts. Produced via immunoSEQ multiplex PCR; TCRdb's table is partial and in-frame only. Of approximately 360,000 clones detected, about 12% appear once; the ten largest clones hold approximately 0.01%. These receptors' targets are unknown. Source material: naive CD4+ T cells from blood. The receptors stem from a woman between 18 and 29 years old with type 1 diabetes.

This clone showed up just a few times. The gene calls are TRBV29-1 and TRBJ2-1; TRBD2 agrees at 13 bases. The germline CDR1 and CDR2 sequences are SQVTM and ANQGSEA. This CDR3 is built from 13 residues. V gave up 7 bases and J gave up 9 bases; unmatched junction bases: 6. CDR3 in DNA: TGCAGCGCAGGGACTAGCGGGATCGGTGAGCAGTTCTTC. Encoded protein: CSAGTSGIGEQFF.

The chain combines TRBV28 with TRBJ2-7; 8 bases match TRBD2. CDR3 length: 12 residues. Trimming removed 7 bases from V and 7 bases from J; junction bases left unmatched: 6. The V gene's germline CDR1 is MDHEN and CDR2 SYDVKM. The CDR3 nucleotides read TGTGCCAGCATTAGCGGGACTGGTGAGCAGTACTTC. Amino acid sequence: CASISGTGEQYF. The full variable domain, rest sourced from reference TRBV28 and TRBJ2-7, is DVKVTQSSRYLVKRTGEKVFLECVQDMDHENMFWYRQDPGLGLRLIYFSYDVKMKEKGDIPEGYSVSREKKERFSLILESASTNQTSMYLCASISGTGEQYFGPGTRLTVT.

In its sample, this clone was seen a few times. The CDR3 is CASSQGWRGRDWGNQPQHF. CDR3 DNA: TGCGCCAGCAGCCAAGGTTGGAGGGGGCGAGATTGGGGCAATCAGCCCCAGCATTTT. The chain recombines TRBV4-3 with TRBJ1-5; 7 positions match TRBD1. V shed 1 base and J 2 bases; nucleotides not matched to a gene: 14. Germline V gene data show CDR1 as LGHNA and CDR2 as YSLEER. This CDR3 has 19 amino acids.

The chain combines TRBV11-2 with TRBJ1-1; possible D gene TRBD1, 5 bases. Trimming stripped 5 bases from V and 1 base from J, with 14 bases between. Germline CDR1 and CDR2: SGHAT and FQNNGV. CDR3 length: 15 amino acids. CDR3 bases: TGTGCCAGCAGCCCGGGGACTGCGTCGAACACTGAAGCTTTCTTT. Its protein product is CASSPGTASNTEAFF.

This clone was seen only a few times. This rearrangement joins TRBV30 to TRBJ2-6; 9 bases are shared with TRBD2. CDR3 length: 18 amino acids. CDR1 and CDR2 (germline): GTSNPN, SVGIG (reference sequence). J was trimmed by 2 bases and V by 1 base; bases with no gene match: 9. In nucleotides, the CDR3 is TGTGCCTGGAGTGACCGTGCGGGAGGGCCTACTGGGGCCAACGTCCTGACTTTC. Translated, it gives CAWSDRAGGPTGANVLTF.

This clone was counted only a few times. Other DNA sequences of this sample code for an identical CDR3. V usage is TRBV30 and J usage is TRBJ2-3; the match to TRBD2 covers 9 bases. The trim removed 4 bases at V and 2 bases at J, leaving 1 base unmatched. In germline, CDR1 is GTSNPN, CDR2 SVGIG (reference sequence). This CDR3 region has 13 residues. The CDR3 DNA follows: TGTGCCTGGACTAGCGGGAACACAGATACGCAGTATTTT. This translates into CAWTSGNTDTQYF.

The J gene is TRBJ2-5, the V gene TRBV4-2, with D possibly TRBD1 on 6 matching bases. Germline CDR1 and CDR2: LGHNA and YNFKEQ. V was cut by 5 bases and J by 5 bases, with 18 bases left in between. This CDR3 spans 15 amino acids. In DNA, the CDR3 is TGTGCCAGCAGCTCCCAGGGGCGGACTGGGGAGACCCAGTACTTC. The encoded protein is CASSSQGRTGETQYF.

The J gene is TRBJ2-3, the V gene TRBV11-3; TRBD2 might be the D (6 bases). The germline V gene has CDR1 SGHNT and CDR2 YENEEA. The CDR3 runs 16 residues. V gave up 5 bases and J gave up 1 base, with 16 bases separating them. The CDR3 nucleotides are TGTGCCAGCAGCCCTGCGTGGGAGGTGGGCACAGATACGCAGTATTTT. Translating it yields CASSPAWEVGTDTQYF.

This chain joins TRBV7-9 and TRBJ2-6; the D gene is possibly TRBD1 (5 bases). Per germline, CDR1 SEHNR and CDR2 FQNEAQ (reference sequence). The V end lost 3 bases, the J end lost 1 base, and 10 bases lay between the germline ends. This CDR3 is built from 16 residues. In DNA, the CDR3 is TGTGCCAGCAGCTTCAGGGTCACGTCTGGGGCCAACGTCCTGACTTTC. Protein: CASSFRVTSGANVLTF.

The gene calls are TRBV5-1 and TRBJ2-5; 9 bases line up with TRBD1. This CDR3 has 14 amino acids. Germline loops: CDR1 SGHRS, CDR2 YFSETQ. The V gene end was trimmed by 1 base and the J gene end by 5 bases; junction bases not matched to a gene: 3. The CDR3 region is CASSLTGGLETQYF. The CDR3 nucleotides read TGCGCCAGCAGCTTGACAGGGGGCCTTGAGACCCAGTACTTC.

V is TRBV4-2 and J is TRBJ1-4, with D unresolved. Looked up from germline, CDR1 is LGHNA and CDR2 is YNFKEQ. The CDR3 covers 16 residues. The V gene lost 0 bases and the J gene lost 0 bases, with 8 bases spanning the gap. CDR3: CASSQDPGATNEKLFF. CDR3 bases: TGTGCCAGCAGCCAAGATCCAGGTGCAACTAATGAAAAACTGTTTTTT.

This clone was seen ten or more times. The rearrangement uses TRBV4-3 and TRBJ2-6; D remains ambiguous. V lost 6 bases to trimming and J lost 0 bases, with 9 bases between them. In germline, CDR1 is LGHNA, CDR2 YSLEER. The length of the CDR3 is 15 residues. CDR3 amino acids: CASRLVFSGANVLTF. CDR3 bases: TGCGCCAGCAGATTAGTATTCTCTGGGGCCAACGTCCTGACTTTC.

This clone was seen only a few times. The chain combines TRBV5-1 with TRBJ2-7, with D perhaps matching TRBD1 (7 bases). V was trimmed by 4 bases and J by 3 bases, leaving 11 bases between them. CDR3 length equals 13 residues. The germline V gene has CDR1 SGHRS and CDR2 YFSETQ. CDR3 amino acids: CASSGGTDYEQYF. CDR3 nucleotides: TGCGCCAGCAGCGGGGGGACAGACTACGAGCAGTACTTC.

The table lists this clone with a few counts. Other DNA sequences from this sample encode an identical CDR3 as well. The CDR3 DNA is TGTGCCAGCAGTTACTCCTCGGGAAATGAGCAGTTCTTC. Its translation is CASSYSSGNEQFF. V usage is TRBV6-5 and J usage is TRBJ2-1, with D perhaps matching TRBD2 (5 bases). Germline CDR1 MNHEY, CDR2 SVGAGI. Trimming left V 0 bases short and J 7 bases short, with 7 bases between. This CDR3 is built from 13 residues.

This clone came up a few times. The gene calls are TRBV15 and TRBJ2-5; D unclear. Trimming stripped 4 bases from V and 4 bases from J, with 19 bases between. From germline, CDR1 is LNHNV and CDR2 YYDKDF (reference sequence). The CDR3 sequence is 16 residues long. The DNA of the CDR3 is TGTGCCACCAGCAAGGAGACTCCTAGGTATGGAGAGACCCAGTACTTC. This sequence encodes CATSKETPRYGETQYF.

DNA for the CDR3: TGTGCCAGCAGCTTATCACGCGCATTCTCCTACGAGCAGTACTTC. Encoded protein: CASSLSRAFSYEQYF. The V and J genes are TRBV7-9 and TRBJ2-7, with D unclear. V lost 2 bases, J lost 0 bases, and 11 bases lay in between. CDR1 SEHNR and CDR2 FQNEAQ come from the germline V gene (reference sequence). This CDR3 region has 15 residues.

This clone was observed a few times. V and J are TRBV29-1 and TRBJ2-3; possibly TRBD1 for D (7 bases). The V end was cut by 5 bases, the J end by 2 bases, with 17 bases between. The length of the CDR3 is 15 residues. CDR1 SQVTM and CDR2 ANQGSEA come from the germline V gene. As DNA, the CDR3 is TGCAGCGTTCAGGGGGGCCATATTTCCACAGATACGCAGTATTTT. This gives the protein CSVQGGHISTDTQYF.

This clone has a handful of counts. The chain's CDR3 is CASSLAGHIPQYF. CDR3 nucleotide sequence: TGTGCCAGCAGCTTAGCGGGACATATACCCCAGTACTTC. This rearrangement joins TRBV7-2 to TRBJ2-5, with TRBD1 as a possible D gene (6 bases). The CDR3 covers 13 residues. Deletions cut 0 bases from V and 9 bases from J, with 11 bases between. Germline V gene lookup returns CDR1 SGHTA and CDR2 FQGNSA.

This clone was observed a few times. J is TRBJ1-4 and V is TRBV28; 11 bases line up with TRBD1. The V gene end was trimmed by 6 bases and the J gene end by 11 bases; junction bases not matched to a gene: 8. The CDR3 spans 14 residues. The germline CDR1 and CDR2 sequences are MDHEN and SYDVKM. As DNA, the CDR3 is TGTGCCAGCAGGGGCATGGGGACAGGGGGGAAACTGTTTTTT. Translated: CASRGMGTGGKLFF.

The V call is TRBV29-1, the J call TRBJ2-1; 13 bases are shared with TRBD2. The V gene's germline CDR1 is SQVTM and CDR2 ANQGSEA. The ends lost 7 bases at V and 7 bases at J; junction bases unmatched: 4. The CDR3 is 13 amino acids. CDR3 bases: TGCAGCGGGGGACTAGCGGGACGGAATGAGCAGTTCTTC. Protein product: CSGGLAGRNEQFF.

The rearrangement uses TRBV5-1 and TRBJ2-7; 13 bases match TRBD2. The CDR3 has 15 residues. V lost 5 bases and J lost 3; bases outside the gene matches: 5. CDR1 SGHRS and CDR2 YFSETQ come from the germline V gene. CDR3 sequence reads: CASRPGLAGNYEQYF. The CDR3 nucleotides read TGCGCCAGCAGGCCGGGACTAGCGGGAAACTACGAGCAGTACTTC.

This clone turned up a few times. In the same sample, other DNA sequences code for this CDR3. This chain connects TRBV20-1 to TRBJ2-1; D possibly corresponds to TRBD1 (6 bases). The CDR3 sequence is 11 residues long. The V end lost 0 bases, the J end lost 12 bases, and 9 bases lay between the germline ends. Germline CDR1 DFQATT, CDR2 SNEGSKA (reference sequence). The CDR3 coding sequence is TGCAGTGCTAGAGACAGGGGTTCGCAGTTCTTC. This encodes CSARDRGSQFF.